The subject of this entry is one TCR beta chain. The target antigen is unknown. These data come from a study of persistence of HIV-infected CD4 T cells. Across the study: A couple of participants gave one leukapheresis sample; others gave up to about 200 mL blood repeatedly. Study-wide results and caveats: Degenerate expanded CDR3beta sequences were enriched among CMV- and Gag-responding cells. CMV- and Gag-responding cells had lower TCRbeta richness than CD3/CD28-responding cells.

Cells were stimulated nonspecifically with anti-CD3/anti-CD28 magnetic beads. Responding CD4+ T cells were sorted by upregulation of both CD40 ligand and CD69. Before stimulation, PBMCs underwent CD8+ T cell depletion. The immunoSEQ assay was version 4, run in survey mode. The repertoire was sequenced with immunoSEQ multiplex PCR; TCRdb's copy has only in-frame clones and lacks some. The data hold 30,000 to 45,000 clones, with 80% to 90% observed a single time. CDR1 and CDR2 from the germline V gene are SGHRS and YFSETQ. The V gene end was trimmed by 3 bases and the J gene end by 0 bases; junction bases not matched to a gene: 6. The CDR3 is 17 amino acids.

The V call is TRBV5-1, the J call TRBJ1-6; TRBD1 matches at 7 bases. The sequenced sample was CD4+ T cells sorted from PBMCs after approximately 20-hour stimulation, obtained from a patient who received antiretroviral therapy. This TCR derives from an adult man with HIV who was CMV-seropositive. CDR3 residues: CASSSDQGDSYNSPLHF. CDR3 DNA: TGCGCCAGCAGCTCGGACCAGGGGGACTCCTATAATTCACCCCTCCACTTT. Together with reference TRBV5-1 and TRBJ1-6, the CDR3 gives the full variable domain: KAGVTQTPRYLIKTRGQQVTLSCSPISGHRSVSWYQQTPGQGLQFLFEYFSETQRNKGNFPGRFSGRQFSNSRSEMNVSTLELGDSALYLCASSSDQGDSYNSPLHFGNGTRLTVT.